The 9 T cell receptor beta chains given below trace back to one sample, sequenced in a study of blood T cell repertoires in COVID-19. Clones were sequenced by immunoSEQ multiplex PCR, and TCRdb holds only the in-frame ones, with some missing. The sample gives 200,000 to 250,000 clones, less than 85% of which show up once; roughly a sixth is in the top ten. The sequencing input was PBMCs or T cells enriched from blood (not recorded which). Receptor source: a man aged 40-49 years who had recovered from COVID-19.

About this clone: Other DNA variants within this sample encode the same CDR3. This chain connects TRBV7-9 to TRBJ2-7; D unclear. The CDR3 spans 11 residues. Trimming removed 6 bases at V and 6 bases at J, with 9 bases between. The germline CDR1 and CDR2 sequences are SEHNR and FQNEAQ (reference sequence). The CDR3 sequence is CASSLVGEQYF. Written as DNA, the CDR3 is TGTGCCAGCAGTCTAGTGGGCGAGCAGTACTTC. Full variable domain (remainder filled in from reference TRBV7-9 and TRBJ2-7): DTGVSQNPRHKITKRGQNVTFRCDPISEHNRLYWYRQTLGQGPEFLTYFQNEAQLEKSRLLSDRFSAERPKGSFSTLEIQRTEQGDSAMYLCASSLVGEQYFGPGTRLTVT.

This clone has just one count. As DNA, the CDR3 is TGTGCCAGCTCGGACAGCACGAACACCGGGGAGCTGTTTTTT. Protein product: CASSDSTNTGELFF. The chain carries TRBV18 and TRBJ2-2; TRBD1 is a possible D gene (6 bases). Between the trimmed V and J ends, which lost 6 bases and 0 bases, there was a span of 8 bases. Germline V gene data show CDR1 as KGHSH and CDR2 as LQKENI. The CDR3 runs to 14 residues.

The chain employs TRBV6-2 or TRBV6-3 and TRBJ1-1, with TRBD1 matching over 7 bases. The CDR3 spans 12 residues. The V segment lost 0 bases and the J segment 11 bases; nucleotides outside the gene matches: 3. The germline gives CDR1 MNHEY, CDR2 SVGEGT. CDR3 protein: CASSYSTGKAFF. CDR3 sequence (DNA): TGTGCCAGCAGTTACTCGACAGGGAAGGCTTTCTTT.

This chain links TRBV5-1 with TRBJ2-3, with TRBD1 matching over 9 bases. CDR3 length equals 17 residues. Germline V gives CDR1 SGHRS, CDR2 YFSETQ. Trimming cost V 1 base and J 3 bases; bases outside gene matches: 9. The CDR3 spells CASSLPTGGDMTDTQYF. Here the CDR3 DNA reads TGCGCCAGCAGCTTGCCTACAGGGGGCGATATGACAGATACGCAGTATTTT.

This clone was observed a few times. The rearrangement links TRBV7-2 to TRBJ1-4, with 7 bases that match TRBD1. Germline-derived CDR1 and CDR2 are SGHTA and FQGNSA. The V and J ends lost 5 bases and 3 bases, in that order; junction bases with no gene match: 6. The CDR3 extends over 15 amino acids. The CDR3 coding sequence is TGTGCCAGCAGCCCCCGACAGGGTTCTAATGAAAAACTGTTTTTT. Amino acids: CASSPRQGSNEKLFF.

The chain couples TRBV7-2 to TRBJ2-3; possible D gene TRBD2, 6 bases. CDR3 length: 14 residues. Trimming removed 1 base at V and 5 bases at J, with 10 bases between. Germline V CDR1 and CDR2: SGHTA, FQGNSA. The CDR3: CASSLVRAGDTQYF. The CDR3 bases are TGTGCCAGCAGCTTAGTTCGAGCGGGAGATACGCAGTATTTT.

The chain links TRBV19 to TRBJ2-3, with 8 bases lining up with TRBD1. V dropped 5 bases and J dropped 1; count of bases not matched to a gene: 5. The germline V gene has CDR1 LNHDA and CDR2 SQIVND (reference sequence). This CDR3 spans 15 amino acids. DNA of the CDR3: TGTGCCAGTAGTGCCCTCAGGGGGCGCACAGATACGCAGTATTTT. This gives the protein CASSALRGRTDTQYF.

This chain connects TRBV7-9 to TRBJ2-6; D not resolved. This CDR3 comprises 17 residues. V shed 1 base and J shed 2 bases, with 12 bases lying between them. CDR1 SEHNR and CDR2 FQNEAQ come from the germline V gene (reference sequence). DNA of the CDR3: TGTGCCAGCAGCTTAGGACTTAGTTATCCTGGGGCCAACGTCCTGACTTTC. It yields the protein CASSLGLSYPGANVLTF.

Here the CDR3 reads CASSSGQGKGHTIYF. In nucleotides, the CDR3 is TGTGCCAGCAGCTCCGGACAGGGGAAGGGACACACCATATATTTT. V gene TRBV5-5 combines with J gene TRBJ1-3; TRBD1 agrees at 9 bases. This CDR3 spans 15 amino acids. After removal of 3 bases from V and 8 bases from J, the junction contained 9 bases not matched to a gene. CDR1 is SGHKS, CDR2 YYEKEE, per germline (reference sequence).